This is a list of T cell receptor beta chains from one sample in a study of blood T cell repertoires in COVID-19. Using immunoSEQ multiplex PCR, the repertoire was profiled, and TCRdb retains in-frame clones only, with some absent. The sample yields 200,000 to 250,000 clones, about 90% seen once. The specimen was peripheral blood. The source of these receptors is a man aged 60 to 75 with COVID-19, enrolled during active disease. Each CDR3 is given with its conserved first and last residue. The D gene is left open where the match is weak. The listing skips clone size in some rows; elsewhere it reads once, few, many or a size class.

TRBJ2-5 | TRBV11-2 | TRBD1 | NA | CASSWTTGEQETQYF | TGTGCCAGCAGCTGGACGACAGGGGAACAAGAGACCCAGTACTTC
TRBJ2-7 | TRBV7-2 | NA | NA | CASSLGLTIGARQYF | TGTGCCAGCAGCTTAGGGTTGACTATAGGAGCGCGGCAGTACTTC
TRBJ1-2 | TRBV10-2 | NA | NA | CASSEPPRGRAVGYTF | TGCGCCAGCAGTGAGCCCCCTCGAGGGAGGGCGGTTGGCTACACCTTC
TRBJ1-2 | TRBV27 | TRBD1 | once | CASGDRGGGYTF | TGTGCCAGCGGGGACAGGGGTGGAGGCTACACCTTC
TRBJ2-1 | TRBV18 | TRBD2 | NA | CASSPVAGGITYNEQFF | TGTGCCAGCTCACCGGTAGCGGGAGGAATAACCTACAATGAGCAGTTCTTC
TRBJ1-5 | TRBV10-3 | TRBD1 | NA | CAISETIRGQDQPQHF | TGTGCCATCAGTGAGACGATAAGGGGGCAAGATCAGCCCCAGCATTTT
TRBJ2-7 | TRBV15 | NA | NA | CATSRGVDSPYEQYF | TGTGCCACCAGCAGAGGGGTGGACAGTCCCTACGAGCAGTACTTC
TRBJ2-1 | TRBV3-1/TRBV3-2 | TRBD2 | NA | CASSQGGHSGRVDEQFF | TGTGCCAGCAGCCAAGGCGGTCACAGCGGGAGGGTGGATGAGCAGTTCTTC
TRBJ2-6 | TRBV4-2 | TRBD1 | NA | CASSQAQGDGANVLTF | TGTGCCAGCAGCCAAGCTCAGGGGGATGGGGCCAACGTCCTGACTTTC
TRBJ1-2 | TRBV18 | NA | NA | CASSPPRGWYYGYTF | TGTGCCAGCTCACCACCGCGGGGCTGGTACTATGGCTACACCTTC
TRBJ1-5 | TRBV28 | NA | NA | CASSYKPQHF | TGTGCCAGCAGTTATAAGCCCCAGCATTTT
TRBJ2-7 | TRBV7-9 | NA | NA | CASSLEGFGYEQYF | TGTGCCAGCAGCTTAGAGGGGTTTGGCTACGAGCAGTACTTC
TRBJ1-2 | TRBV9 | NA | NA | CASSVAGGPGYGYTF | TGTGCCAGCAGCGTAGCCGGGGGGCCGGGCTATGGCTACACCTTC